This T cell receptor beta chain is from a study of blood T cell repertoires in COVID-19. Study-wide context: Some COVID-19 samples were acute and others convalescent; all came from the United States, Italy and Spain.

Exposed study participants had met a COVID-19 case within 2 weeks before entry. Authors' data handling: Estimates of nucleated cell counts were drawn from the amplification of reference gene primers. This table comes from immunoSEQ multiplex PCR, and its TCRdb copy is limited to in-frame clones, with some not included. V, J and clone size were drawn from that table, and D and trimming were deduced from the DNA. The sample carries approximately 190,000 clones, 84% recorded once. This TCR derives from a woman aged 30 to 39 who had been exposed to COVID-19. The sequenced material came from PBMCs or T cells enriched from blood (not recorded which).

The CDR3 loop reads CASSFASGGSYEQYF. CDR3 in DNA: TGTGCCAGCAGCTTCGCTAGCGGGGGCTCCTACGAGCAGTACTTC. The genes are TRBV7-6 and TRBJ2-7; 10 bases are a match to TRBD2. The V gene's germline CDR1 is SGHVS and CDR2 FNYEAQ. V lost 3 bases and J lost 0; bases outside the gene matches: 2. This CDR3 has 15 amino acids.